The 20 T cell receptor beta chains given below trace back to one sample, sequenced in a study of tumor-infiltrating lymphocytes in glioblastoma multiforme. Multiple V-beta primers and a C-beta primer amplified TCRB from RNA. TCRdb passed the multiplex PCR reads through MiXCR, listing each CDR3 protein once. The sample includes over 10,000 distinct CDR3 sequences, 66% seen only once; the top ten take roughly 28%. The source material was brain tumor tissue. The receptors derive from a male donor with glioblastoma.

With regard to this clonotype: This is likely a read error, given that the CDR3 carries no conserved phenylalanine or tryptophan at its end. The chain employs TRBV28 and TRBJ1-5; D might be TRBD1 (6 bases). Deletions cut 5 bases from V and 0 bases from J, with 11 bases between. CDR1 is MDHEN and CDR2 is SYDVKM in the germline V gene. The CDR3 length is 15 residues. The CDR3 sequence: CASSQDSPSNQPQHT. DNA of the CDR3: TGTGCCAGCAGTCAGGACAGCCCTAGCAATCAGCCCCAGCATACT.

Remarks on this clonotype: A read error may account for a junction end that differs from germline. CDR3 region: CRAREARATEKLFF. The CDR3 DNA sequence: TGCAGAGCTAGAGAGGCCCGGGCAACTGAAAAACTGTTTTTT. The V call is TRBV20-1, the J call TRBJ1-4; no reliable D call. Germline V gene sequence: CDR1 DFQATT, CDR2 SNEGSKA (reference sequence). The CDR3 spans 14 residues.

The chain combines TRBV29-1 with TRBJ2-1; D is unclear. Trimming took off 6 bases at V and 2 bases at J, with 5 bases between the two ends. CDR1 SQVTM and CDR2 ANQGSEA come from the germline V gene. This CDR3 comprises 11 residues. Here the CDR3 DNA reads TGCAGCGTCGAGACCTACAATGAGCAGTTCTTC. Amino acids: CSVETYNEQFF.

The J gene is TRBJ2-3, the V gene TRBV6-2 or TRBV6-3; no definite D call. V was clipped by 6 bases and J by 2 bases, with 12 bases between them. Germline assignment: CDR1 MNHEY and CDR2 SVGEGT. There are 14 residues in the CDR3. The CDR3 DNA reads TGTGCCAGCAGCACGACACCGAACACAGATACGCAGTATTTT. Its translation is CASSTTPNTDTQYF.

In the case of this clonotype: At one of its ends the junction is not consistent with the germline gene, which may arise from a read error. The rearrangement joins TRBV11-3 to TRBJ2-7; D not certain. There are 15 residues in the CDR3. Germline assignment: CDR1 SGHNT and CDR2 YENEEA. The CDR3 spells CAGSLDTVSSYEQYF. The CDR3, as DNA: TGTGCCGGCAGCTTGGATACCGTGAGCTCCTACGAGCAGTACTTC.

This clonotype was recorded a few times. One end of the junction is discordant with germline, which a read error may explain. V is TRBV20-1 and J is TRBJ2-1, with 13 bases aligning to TRBD2. CDR3 length equals 15 residues. Per germline, CDR1 DFQATT and CDR2 SNEGSKA (reference sequence). The CDR3 region is CNARGTSGTADEQFF. The DNA of the CDR3 is TGCAATGCTAGAGGGACTAGCGGGACCGCGGATGAGCAATTCTTC.

By sample fraction, this clonotype is medium-sized. The chain joins TRBV20-1 to TRBJ2-3, with D perhaps matching TRBD1 (5 bases). The CDR3 covers 14 residues. Germline V gives CDR1 DFQATT, CDR2 SNEGSKA (reference sequence). V was cut by 6 bases and J by 5 bases, with 18 bases left in between. CDR3 bases: TGCAGTGCCACCGGTGGCAGGGTCCTAGATACGCAGTATTTT. Its protein is CSATGGRVLDTQYF.

Remarks on this clonotype: An end of the junction does not agree with germline; a read error may underlie this. V gene TRBV11-2 combines with J gene TRBJ2-2; 7 nucleotides align to TRBD2. This CDR3 is built from 20 residues. Looked up from germline, CDR1 is SGHAT and CDR2 is FQNNGV. The CDR3 sequence is CASTPSFGQGLAVITRELFF. The CDR3 DNA is TGTGCCAGCACTCCCTCATTCGGCCAAGGGCTAGCGGTAATCACCAGGGAGCTGTTTTTT.

Relative to its sample, this clonotype is medium-sized (0.01 to 0.1%). The chain couples TRBV10-3 to TRBJ2-3; 9 nucleotides align to TRBD2. CDR3 length: 14 amino acids. V dropped 10 bases and J dropped 2; count of bases not matched to a gene: 7. Germline V CDR1 and CDR2: ENHRY, SYGVKD. CDR3 nucleotide sequence: TGTGCCACCAGACAGCGGGAGGACACAGATACGCAGTATTTT. Its translation: CATRQREDTDTQYF.

As regards this clonotype: One end of the junction fails to match germline, which may point to a read error. The V gene is TRBV4-1, the J gene TRBJ2-1; 9 bases line up with TRBD1. CDR3 length: 18 residues. Germline V gene sequence: CDR1 MGHRA, CDR2 YSYEKL. CDR3 sequence reads: CASSQEGQGPSSYKEQFF. Here the CDR3 DNA reads TGCGCCAGCAGCCAAGAGGGACAGGGCCCAAGCTCTTACAAAGAGCAATTCTTC.

As concerns this clonotype: A much larger clone differs from this one at a single base, so this may be a read error. This chain links TRBV20-1 with TRBJ1-3, with 7 bases identical to TRBD1. The CDR3 length is 16 residues. Germline V lookup: CDR1 DFQATT, CDR2 SNEGSKA (reference sequence). The DNA of the CDR3 is TGCTGTGCTAGGGAAGCGACAGGGAGCTCTGGAAACACCATATATTTT. The encoded protein is CCAREATGSSGNTIYF.

The chain is built from TRBV20-1 and TRBJ2-7; D call uncertain. Germline V CDR1 and CDR2: DFQATT, SNEGSKA (reference sequence). Trimming removed 6 bases from V and 3 bases from J, with 15 bases in between. This CDR3 has 13 amino acids. This chain's CDR3 is CSAPGLANYEQYF. The CDR3 DNA follows: TGCAGTGCCCCCGGATTAGCCAACTACGAGCAGTACTTC.

Worth noting for this clonotype: This is likely a read error, given that the CDR3 carries no conserved phenylalanine or tryptophan at its end. CDR3 bases: TGCAGTGCTAGCACATTCGGGAGTACGTCCGTCGAGCAGTACTCT. It specifies CSASTFGSTSVEQYS. The chain links TRBV20-1 to TRBJ2-7; maybe TRBD2 (6 bases). This CDR3 has 15 amino acids. Germline V gene sequence: CDR1 DFQATT, CDR2 SNEGSKA (reference sequence). V dropped 3 bases and J dropped 6 bases, with 21 bases sitting between them.

A word on this clonotype: One junction end disagrees with the germline gene, perhaps due to a read error. The CDR3 sequence is CAGSQEVSTEAFF. For the CDR3, the DNA is TGCGCCGGCAGCCAAGAGGTTTCGACTGAAGCCTTCTTT. The gene calls are TRBV4-1 and TRBJ1-1; D call uncertain. Germline V lookup: CDR1 MGHRA, CDR2 YSYEKL. This CDR3 spans 13 amino acids.

About this clonotype: A much more abundant neighbour one base away suggests this may be a read error. This chain connects TRBV28 to TRBJ2-3, with TRBD2 identical over 12 bases. Germline V gene data show CDR1 as MDHEN and CDR2 as SYDVKM. This CDR3 region has 16 residues. V trimming: 4 bases; J trimming: 4 bases; junction bases outside the gene matches: 6. The CDR3, as DNA: TGTGCCAGCAGTTCGCTGACTAGCGGGAGCTCAGATACGCAGTATTTT. Translated: CASSSLTSGSSDTQYF.

With respect to this clonotype: The germline gene is not matched at one end of the junction; a read error may be the cause. The chain carries TRBV11-2 and TRBJ2-2; TRBD2 is a possible D gene (5 bases). CDR1 and CDR2 from the germline V gene are SGHAT and FQNNGV. The length of the CDR3 is 17 residues. The CDR3 DNA sequence: TGTGCCAGCAGCTCGAGGGTTCAGGCTCGGAACACCTGGGAGCTGTTTTTT. Translated, it gives CASSSRVQARNTWELFF. Looking up the rest from reference TRBV11-2 and TRBJ2-2 gives the full variable domain: EAGVAQSPRYKIIEKRQSVAFWCNPISGHATLYWYQQILGQGPKLLIQFQNNGVVDDSQLPKDRFSAERLKGVDSTLKIQPAKLEDSAVYLCASSSRVQARNTWELFFGEGSRLTVL.

With respect to this clonotype: Because the CDR3 is missing its conserved closing phenylalanine or tryptophan, this is likely a read error. The rearrangement links TRBV6-8 to TRBJ1-4, with D uncertain. Trimming took 6 bases from V and 0 from J, leaving 14 bases between them. Per the germline V gene, CDR1 is MNHGY and CDR2 is SAAAGT. CDR3 length: 16 residues. CDR3 nucleotides: TGTGCCAGCAGCCATCCCCGCCAGGCAACTAATGAAAAACTGTTTTCT. Translation: CASSHPRQATNEKLFS.

The rearrangement uses TRBV29-1 and TRBJ1-5, with no clear D. The germline V and J ends were trimmed by 5 bases and 4 bases, with 18 bases remaining between them. Per germline, CDR1 SQVTM and CDR2 ANQGSEA. This CDR3 is 15 amino acids long. CDR3 bases: TGCAGCGTTATACTCGAGGGTAATCCAAATCAGCCCCAGCATTTT. Translating it yields CSVILEGNPNQPQHF.

The chain uses TRBV29-1 and TRBJ1-1, with a possible D match to TRBD1 (6 bases). CDR1 is SQVTM and CDR2 is ANQGSEA in the germline V gene. The CDR3 is 19 amino acids. V lost 4 bases and J lost 5, with 32 bases in between. DNA for the CDR3: TGCAGCGTTGGTGCTCTGACCGGACAGACAATGCCAATGCGGACTGAAGCTTTCTTT. Residues: CSVGALTGQTMPMRTEAFF.

In its sample, this clonotype ranks as medium-sized. V usage is TRBV12-3 or TRBV12-4 and J usage is TRBJ2-1; no clear D. CDR3 size: 15 residues. V gave up 2 bases and J gave up 5 bases, with 13 bases separating them. For the CDR3, the DNA is TGTGCCAGCAGTTTATCCGGGTCCTTCGACAATGAGCAGTTCTTC. It codes for CASSLSGSFDNEQFF.